The 29 T cell receptor beta chains presented below share a single source sample, sequenced in a study of cytomegalovirus exposure and HLA in healthy donors. The table came from immunoSEQ multiplex PCR; TCRdb's copy has only in-frame clones and leaves some out. The sample has tens of thousands of clones, roughly 96% seen once. Material: PBMCs. The receptors stem from a man younger than 35 in good health and CMV-seronegative.

The rearrangement links TRBV6-4 to TRBJ2-1; 13 nucleotides align to TRBD2. Germline assignment: CDR1 MRHNA and CDR2 SNTAGT. The length of the CDR3 is 16 residues. V dropped 3 bases and J dropped 8; count of bases not matched to a gene: 7. This chain's CDR3 is CASSEEGLAGIYEQFF. The CDR3 DNA is TGTGCCAGCAGTGAAGAGGGACTAGCGGGAATCTATGAGCAGTTCTTC.

The rearrangement joins TRBV5-6 to TRBJ1-1; unclear D gene. This CDR3 is built from 12 residues. CDR1 and CDR2 from the germline V gene are SGHDT and YYEEEE. V lost 2 bases and J lost 4, with 6 bases in between. CDR3 bases: TGTGCCAGCAGCTTTTCGAGCACTGAAGCTTTCTTT. Protein sequence: CASSFSSTEAFF.

The chain combines TRBV2 with TRBJ2-3; D is uncertain. The V and J ends lost 4 bases and 1 base respectively, with 9 bases between them. This CDR3 has 14 residues. From germline, CDR1 is SNHLY and CDR2 FYNNEI. Here the CDR3 reads CASSATSGTDTQYF. The CDR3 DNA reads TGTGCCAGCAGTGCAACCTCGGGCACAGATACGCAGTATTTT.

This rearrangement joins TRBV6-6 to TRBJ1-1; 8 positions agree with TRBD1. The trim removed 6 bases at V and 0 bases at J, leaving 0 bases unmatched. Germline CDR1 reads MNHNY; CDR2 reads SVGAGI (reference sequence). The CDR3 consists of 13 residues. The CDR3 protein is CASRDRVNTEAFF. The CDR3 DNA is TGTGCCAGCAGGGACAGGGTGAACACTGAAGCTTTCTTT.

The sample holds one count of this clone. This chain uses TRBV7-8 with TRBJ2-5; D is unclear. Trimming shortened V by 2 bases and J by 5 bases, and 3 bases separated the two germline ends. CDR3 length: 11 amino acids. CDR1 is SGHVS and CDR2 is FQNEAQ in the germline V gene. Here the CDR3 reads CASSLLETQYF. CDR3 nucleotide sequence: TGTGCCAGCAGCTTACTGGAGACCCAGTACTTC.

The V call is TRBV10-3, the J call TRBJ1-4; D ambiguous. Trimming left V 6 bases short and J 4 bases short, with 9 bases between. CDR3 length: 13 amino acids. The V gene's germline CDR1 is ENHRY and CDR2 SYGVKD. CDR3 sequence reads: CAIRDGLNEKLFF. In DNA form, the CDR3 reads TGTGCCATCAGAGACGGACTTAATGAAAAACTGTTTTTT.

This chain links TRBV6-5 with TRBJ1-2; 8 bases map to TRBD1. The CDR3 loop spans 15 amino acids. Germline lookup yields CDR1 MNHEY and CDR2 SVGAGI. The trim removed 2 bases at V and 5 bases at J, leaving 7 bases unmatched. CDR3 amino acids: CASSYTRTGMYGYTF. In DNA form, the CDR3 reads TGTGCCAGCAGTTACACTCGGACAGGGATGTATGGCTACACCTTC.

V is TRBV27 and J is TRBJ2-3; 11 bases align to TRBD1. There are 17 residues in the CDR3. Losses at the gene ends were 0 bases for V and 3 bases for J; bases not matched to a gene: 5. The V gene's germline CDR1 is MNHEY and CDR2 SMNVEV (reference sequence). CDR3: CASSLSGDRGSTDTQYF. CDR3 in DNA: TGTGCCAGCAGTTTATCGGGGGACAGGGGGTCGACAGATACGCAGTATTTT.

The chain uses TRBV2 and TRBJ1-3; a possible D gene is TRBD1 (5 bases). The CDR3 is 15 residues long. The V gene's germline CDR1 is SNHLY and CDR2 FYNNEI. The V gene lost 10 bases and the J gene lost 0 bases, with 16 bases spanning the gap. This CDR3 reads CATKGFASSGNTIYF. CDR3 nucleotide sequence: TGTGCCACCAAGGGGTTCGCGAGCTCTGGAAACACCATATATTTT.

V and J are TRBV5-1 and TRBJ2-7; D is unresolved. This CDR3 has 9 amino acids. Trimming stripped 7 bases from V and 6 bases from J, with 5 bases between. CDR1 is SGHRS and CDR2 is YFSETQ in the germline V gene. The CDR3 loop is CASLSEQYF. The CDR3 DNA reads TGCGCCAGCCTCAGCGAGCAGTACTTC.

The chain is built from TRBV6-5 and TRBJ2-7; TRBD1 matches 9 bases. This CDR3 spans 14 amino acids. Germline V gives CDR1 MNHEY, CDR2 SVGAGI. With 5 bases clipped from V and 3 bases from J, the junction kept 5 bases outside the gene matches. The CDR3 protein is CASSPGQGGYEQYF. The CDR3 DNA reads TGTGCCAGCAGTCCGGGACAGGGAGGCTACGAGCAGTACTTC.

This chain joins TRBV5-1 and TRBJ2-3, with 10 bases identical to TRBD2. After removal of 2 bases from V and 5 bases from J, the junction contained 11 bases not matched to a gene. This CDR3 contains 17 residues. CDR1 and CDR2 (germline): SGHRS, YFSETQ. The CDR3 DNA reads as TGCGCCAGCAGCTTCCCACCAAAGCGGGAGGGCCTAGATACGCAGTATTTT. Translation gives CASSFPPKREGLDTQYF.

The chain couples TRBV9 to TRBJ1-1; D is perhaps TRBD1 (5 bases). Germline assignment: CDR1 SGDLS and CDR2 YYNGEE. The ends were cut back, 4 bases at V and 0 bases at J, with 16 bases in the middle. CDR3 length: 16 amino acids. DNA for the CDR3: TGTGCCAGCAGCCCCAATGGCCAGGGATTGAACACTGAAGCTTTCTTT. It codes for CASSPNGQGLNTEAFF.

This chain uses TRBV19 with TRBJ1-5; 9 bases agree with TRBD1. Unmatched junction bases numbered 6, after V lost 7 bases and J lost 2 bases. Germline CDR1 LNHDA, CDR2 SQIVND (reference sequence). The CDR3 totals 15 residues. Written as DNA, the CDR3 is TGTGCCAGTAAGGGGGACAGGGCAGGCAATCAGCCCCAGCATTTT. This translates into CASKGDRAGNQPQHF.

This chain joins TRBV5-1 and TRBJ2-3; TRBD1 matches 7 bases. The junction had 3 bases not matched to a gene; V was cut back by 3 bases and J by 2 bases. This CDR3 is built from 14 residues. Germline-derived CDR1 and CDR2 are SGHRS and YFSETQ. This chain's CDR3 is CASSSDRLTDTQYF. The CDR3 region has the DNA TGCGCCAGCAGCTCGGACAGGCTCACAGATACGCAGTATTTT. The full variable domain, its missing parts supplied by reference TRBV5-1 and TRBJ2-3, is KAGVTQTPRYLIKTRGQQVTLSCSPISGHRSVSWYQQTPGQGLQFLFEYFSETQRNKGNFPGRFSGRQFSNSRSEMNVSTLELGDSALYLCASSSDRLTDTQYFGPGTRLTVL.

This sequence joins TRBV28 and TRBJ2-7; D might be TRBD1 (5 bases). Trimming took 8 bases from V and 5 from J, leaving 16 bases between them. The CDR3 is 13 amino acids. Germline assignment: CDR1 MDHEN and CDR2 SYDVKM. In nucleotides, the CDR3 is TGTGCCAGCTGTAAACAGGTCCAAGACGAGCAGTACTTC. Translating gives CASCKQVQDEQYF.

The chain is built from TRBV5-1 and TRBJ1-3; the match to TRBD1 covers 8 bases. This CDR3 region has 18 residues. The germline V gene encodes CDR1 SGHRS and CDR2 YFSETQ. V gave up 0 bases and J gave up 3 bases; unmatched junction bases: 11. CDR3 in amino acids: CASSLGGPGQAIGNTIYF. For the CDR3, the DNA is TGCGCCAGCAGCTTGGGGGGGCCGGGACAGGCGATTGGAAACACCATATATTTT.

The chain is built from TRBV7-3 and TRBJ2-1, with TRBD1 matching over 11 bases. V dropped 1 base and J dropped 8; count of bases not matched to a gene: 7. The CDR3 is 16 residues long. Per germline, CDR1 SGHTA and CDR2 FQGTGA. The CDR3 nucleotides read TGTGCCAGCAGCTTAAGTGGGACAGGGGGTTATGATGAGCAGTTCTTC. Its translation: CASSLSGTGGYDEQFF. Using reference TRBV7-3 and TRBJ2-1 for the parts outside the CDR3, the full variable domain is GAGVSQTPSNKVTEKGKYVELRCDPISGHTALYWYRQSLGQGPEFLIYFQGTGAADDSGLPNDRFFAVRPEGSVSTLKIQRTERGDSAVYLCASSLSGTGGYDEQFFGPGTRLTVL.

For this clone: The junction shows a germline mismatch at one end, possibly a read error. The V call is TRBV7-7, the J call TRBJ2-1, with a tentative D call TRBD1 (6 bases). The CDR3 totals 15 residues. The germline gives CDR1 SSHAT, CDR2 FNYEAQ (reference sequence). CDR3 sequence reads: CASSLGPGQTNEQFF. CDR3 DNA: TGTGCTAGCAGCTTAGGGCCCGGACAGACCAATGAGCAGTTCTTC.

In regard to this clone: One end of the junction does not line up with germline, which may come from a read error. V usage is TRBV7-2 and J usage is TRBJ2-3; possibly TRBD2 for D (5 bases). CDR3 length: 15 amino acids. The germline V gene encodes CDR1 SGHTA and CDR2 FQGNSA. The CDR3 spells CASSLARGSTDTQYF. In nucleotides, the CDR3 is TGTGCCAGCAGCTTAGCGCGAGGGAGCACGGATACGCAGTATTTT.

The V call is TRBV7-2, the J call TRBJ2-7; 7 bases align to TRBD1. The CDR3 length is 15 residues. Germline lookup yields CDR1 SGHTA and CDR2 FQGNSA. J was trimmed by 2 bases and V by 3 bases; bases with no gene match: 7. CDR3 loop: CASSFSRGSPYEQYV. CDR3 nucleotides: TGTGCCAGCAGCTTCTCCAGGGGGTCCCCCTACGAGCAGTACGTC.

The rearrangement joins TRBV10-3 to TRBJ2-2; 11 nucleotides match TRBD2. Looked up from germline, CDR1 is ENHRY and CDR2 is SYGVKD. J gave up 7 bases and V 3 bases, and 13 bases lay outside the gene matches. This CDR3 spans 18 amino acids. The CDR3 DNA sequence: TGTGCCATCAGTGATCCCCGGCTAGCGGGAGGACTAGACGGGGAGCTGTTTTTT. Translated, it gives CAISDPRLAGGLDGELFF.

The chain couples TRBV10-1 to TRBJ2-1; possible D gene TRBD2, 6 bases. Trimming shortened V by 3 bases and J by 4 bases, and 10 bases separated the two germline ends. The CDR3 length is 14 residues. Germline V lookup: CDR1 WNHNN, CDR2 SYGVQD (reference sequence). CDR3 nucleotides: TGCGCCAGCAGTGAATCCGGGGGATACAATGAGCAGTTCTTC. This encodes CASSESGGYNEQFF.

This chain uses TRBV30 with TRBJ1-1; no clear D. This CDR3 is built from 9 residues. CDR1 GTSNPN and CDR2 SVGIG come from the germline V gene (reference sequence). V shed 8 bases and J shed 10 bases, with 11 bases lying between them. CDR3 nucleotide sequence: TGTGCCGGCCGGCCGGGAGCTTTCTTT. Protein sequence: CAGRPGAFF.

The chain couples TRBV7-8 to TRBJ2-7, with 10 bases matching TRBD1. The CDR3 covers 14 residues. Losses at the gene ends were 4 bases for V and 9 bases for J; bases not matched to a gene: 9. The germline V gene encodes CDR1 SGHVS and CDR2 FQNEAQ. CDR3 in amino acids: CASSSDRGQFGQYF. In nucleotides, the CDR3 is TGTGCCAGCAGCTCCGACAGGGGGCAGTTCGGGCAGTACTTC. Combining the CDR3 with reference TRBV7-8 and TRBJ2-7 gives the whole variable domain GAGVSQSPRYKVAKRGQDVALRCDPISGHVSLFWYQQALGQGPEFLTYFQNEAQLDKSGLPSDRFFAERPEGSVSTLKIQRTQQEDSAVYLCASSSDRGQFGQYFGPGTRLTVT.

In nucleotides, the CDR3 is TGTGCCAGCAGCTTAAGCGGGACTAGCGGGAGCAATGAGCAGTTCTTC. Translation gives CASSLSGTSGSNEQFF. V is TRBV7-3 and J is TRBJ2-1; 14 nucleotides align to TRBD2. This CDR3 region has 16 residues. Unmatched junction bases numbered 2, after V lost 1 base and J lost 6 bases. The V gene's germline CDR1 is SGHTA and CDR2 FQGTGA.

Only one count was recorded for this clone. The rearrangement joins TRBV28 to TRBJ2-2; 8 bases map to TRBD1. The J segment lost 5 bases and the V segment lost 5 bases, leaving 4 bases of the junction unmatched. The length of the CDR3 is 14 residues. CDR1 and CDR2 (germline): MDHEN, SYDVKM. In nucleotides, the CDR3 is TGTGCCAGCAGTGGGACAGGTGTGACCGGGGAGCTGTTTTTT. It encodes CASSGTGVTGELFF. Using reference TRBV28 and TRBJ2-2 for the parts outside the CDR3, the full variable domain is DVKVTQSSRYLVKRTGEKVFLECVQDMDHENMFWYRQDPGLGLRLIYFSYDVKMKEKGDIPEGYSVSREKKERFSLILESASTNQTSMYLCASSGTGVTGELFFGEGSRLTVL.

The chain has TRBV14 and TRBJ1-2, with D perhaps TRBD1 (6 bases). CDR3 length: 13 residues. The germline V and J ends were trimmed by 5 bases and 2 bases, with 9 bases remaining between them. Per the germline V gene, CDR1 is SGHDN and CDR2 is FVKESK. The CDR3 here is CASSRDRNYGYTF. The DNA for the CDR3 is TGTGCCAGCAGCAGAGACAGGAACTATGGCTACACCTTC.

This clone was counted once. The chain carries TRBV7-9 and TRBJ2-7, with 11 bases matching TRBD1. The CDR3 runs 17 residues. Germline CDR1 is SEHNR and CDR2 is FQNEAQ (reference sequence). The ends lost 5 bases at V and 0 bases at J; junction bases unmatched: 9. This CDR3 is CASSPSGTGGLSYEQYV. CDR3 DNA: TGTGCCAGCAGCCCCTCCGGGACAGGGGGACTCTCCTACGAGCAGTACGTC.